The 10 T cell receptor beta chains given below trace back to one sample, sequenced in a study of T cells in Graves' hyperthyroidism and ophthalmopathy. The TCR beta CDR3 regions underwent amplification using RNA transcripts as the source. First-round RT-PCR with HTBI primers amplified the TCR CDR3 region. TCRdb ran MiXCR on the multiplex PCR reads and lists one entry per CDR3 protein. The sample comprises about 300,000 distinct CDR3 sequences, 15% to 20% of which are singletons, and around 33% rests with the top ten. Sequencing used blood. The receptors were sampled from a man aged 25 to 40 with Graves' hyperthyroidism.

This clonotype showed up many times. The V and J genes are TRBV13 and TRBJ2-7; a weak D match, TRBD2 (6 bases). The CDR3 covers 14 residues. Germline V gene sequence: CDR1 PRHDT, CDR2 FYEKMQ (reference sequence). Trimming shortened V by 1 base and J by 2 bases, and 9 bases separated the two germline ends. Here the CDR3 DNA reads TGTGCCAGCAGCTTAGAAGGCGGGACCTACGAGCAGTACTTC. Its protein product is CASSLEGGTYEQYF.

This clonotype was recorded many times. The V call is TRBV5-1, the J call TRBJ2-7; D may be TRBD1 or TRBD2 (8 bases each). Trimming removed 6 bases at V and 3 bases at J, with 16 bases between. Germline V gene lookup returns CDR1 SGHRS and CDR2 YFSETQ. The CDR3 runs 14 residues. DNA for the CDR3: TGCGCCAGCACCCCGGGAGGGACAGGCTACGAGCAGTACTTC. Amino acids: CASTPGGTGYEQYF.

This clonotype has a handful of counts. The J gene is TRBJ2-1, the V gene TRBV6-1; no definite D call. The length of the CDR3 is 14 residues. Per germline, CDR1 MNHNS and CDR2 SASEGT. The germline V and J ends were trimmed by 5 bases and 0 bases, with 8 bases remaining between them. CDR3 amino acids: CASSYQSSYNEQFF. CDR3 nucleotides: TGTGCCAGCAGTTACCAAAGCTCCTACAATGAGCAGTTCTTC.

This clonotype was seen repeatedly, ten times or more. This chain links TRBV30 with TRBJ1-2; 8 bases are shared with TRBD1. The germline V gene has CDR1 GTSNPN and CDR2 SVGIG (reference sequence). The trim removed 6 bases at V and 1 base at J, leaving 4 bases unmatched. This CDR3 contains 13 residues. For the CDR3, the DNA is TGTGCCTGCCACAGGGGGATTAACTATGGCTACACCTTC. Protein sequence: CACHRGINYGYTF.

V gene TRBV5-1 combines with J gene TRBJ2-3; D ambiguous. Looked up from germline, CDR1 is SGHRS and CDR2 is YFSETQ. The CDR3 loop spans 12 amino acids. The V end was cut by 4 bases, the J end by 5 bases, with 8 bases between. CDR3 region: CASSTTLDTQYF. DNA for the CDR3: TGCGCCAGCAGCACCACTCTAGATACGCAGTATTTT.

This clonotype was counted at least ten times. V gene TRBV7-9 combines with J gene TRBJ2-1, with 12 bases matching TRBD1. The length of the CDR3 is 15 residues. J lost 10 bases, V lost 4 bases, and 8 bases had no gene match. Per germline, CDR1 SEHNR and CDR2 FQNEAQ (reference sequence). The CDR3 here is CASSYTGTGGVEQFF. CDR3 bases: TGTGCCAGCAGCTACACCGGGACAGGGGGCGTAGAGCAGTTCTTC.

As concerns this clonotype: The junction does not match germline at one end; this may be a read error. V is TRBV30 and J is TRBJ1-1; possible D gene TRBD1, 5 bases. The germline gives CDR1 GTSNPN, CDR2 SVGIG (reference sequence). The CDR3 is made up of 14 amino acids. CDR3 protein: CAWSVVGGATEACF. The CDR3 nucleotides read TGTGCCTGGAGTGTAGTCGGAGGGGCCACTGAAGCTTGCTTT.

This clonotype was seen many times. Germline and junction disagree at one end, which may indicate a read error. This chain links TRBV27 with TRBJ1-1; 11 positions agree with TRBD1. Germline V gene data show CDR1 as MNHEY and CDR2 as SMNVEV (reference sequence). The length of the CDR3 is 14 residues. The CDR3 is CPRVGQGARTEAFF. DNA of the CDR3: TGCCCTCGGGTCGGACAGGGGGCCCGCACTGAAGCTTTCTTT.

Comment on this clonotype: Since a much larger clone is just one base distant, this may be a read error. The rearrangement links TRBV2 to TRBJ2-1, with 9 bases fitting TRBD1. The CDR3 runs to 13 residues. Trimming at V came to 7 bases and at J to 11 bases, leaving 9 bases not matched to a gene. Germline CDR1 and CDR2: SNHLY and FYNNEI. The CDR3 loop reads CASMGQGNLKQFF. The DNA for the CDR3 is TGTGCCAGCATGGGACAGGGTAATCTGAAGCAGTTCTTC.

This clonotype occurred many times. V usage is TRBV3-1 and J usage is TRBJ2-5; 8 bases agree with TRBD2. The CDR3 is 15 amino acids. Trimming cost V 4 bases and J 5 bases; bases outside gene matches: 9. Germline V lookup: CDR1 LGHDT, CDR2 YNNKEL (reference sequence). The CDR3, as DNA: TGTGCCAGCAGCCCCAGCGGGAGTCCGTGGGAGACCCAGTACTTC. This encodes CASSPSGSPWETQYF.